Following are 2 T cell receptor beta chains from one sample sequenced in a study of CD8 T cells in ankylosing spondylitis. TCRdb analysed the 5' RACE reads with MiXCR anew, one entry per CDR3 protein. The profile covers about 39,000 distinct CDR3 sequences, with about 9.3% appearing a single time and about a sixth taken by the ten largest. The sequencing input was blood, either unsorted or a sorted T cell fraction (not recorded which). These TCRs come from a male donor with ankylosing spondylitis or in good health (not recorded which).

This clonotype was found many times. One end of the junction does not line up with germline, which may come from a read error. This rearrangement joins TRBV19 to TRBJ2-1, with 9 positions matching TRBD2. Germline V CDR1 and CDR2: LNHDA, SQIVND (reference sequence). The CDR3 is made up of 11 amino acids. The chain's CDR3 is CAGGPYNEQFF. As DNA, the CDR3 is TGCGCGGGAGGGCCTTACAATGAGCAGTTCTTC. The complete variable domain, with remaining parts taken from reference TRBV19 and TRBJ2-1, reads DGGITQSPKYLFRKEGQNVTLSCEQNLNHDAMYWYRQDPGQGLRLIYYSQIVNDFQKGDIAEGYSVSREKKESFPLTVTSAQKNPTAFYLCAGGPYNEQFFGPGTRLTVL.

CDR3 in DNA: TGCAGTGCTGTCGGTGGCAGGGGAACAGATACGCAGTATTTT. This translates into CSAVGGRGTDTQYF. The rearrangement joins TRBV20-1 to TRBJ2-3, with D tentatively TRBD1 (6 bases). From germline, CDR1 is DFQATT and CDR2 SNEGSKA (reference sequence). The CDR3 sequence is 14 residues long. V lost 5 bases and J 3 bases, leaving 15 bases between the germline ends.